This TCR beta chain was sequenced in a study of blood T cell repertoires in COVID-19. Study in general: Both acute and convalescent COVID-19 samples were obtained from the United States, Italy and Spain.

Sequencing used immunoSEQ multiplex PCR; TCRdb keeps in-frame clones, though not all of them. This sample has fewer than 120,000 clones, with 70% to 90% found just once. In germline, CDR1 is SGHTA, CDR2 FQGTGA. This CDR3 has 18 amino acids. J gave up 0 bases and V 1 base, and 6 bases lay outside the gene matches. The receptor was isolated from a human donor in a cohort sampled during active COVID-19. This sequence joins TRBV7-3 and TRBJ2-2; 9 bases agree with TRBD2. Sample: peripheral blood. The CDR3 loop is CASSLRISGGPNTGELFF. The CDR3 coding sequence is TGTGCCAGCAGCTTAAGAATTAGCGGGGGACCGAACACCGGGGAGCTGTTTTTT. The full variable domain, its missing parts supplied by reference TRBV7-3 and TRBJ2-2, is GAGVSQTPSNKVTEKGKYVELRCDPISGHTALYWYRQSLGQGPEFLIYFQGTGAADDSGLPNDRFFAVRPEGSVSTLKIQRTERGDSAVYLCASSLRISGGPNTGELFFGEGSRLTVL.